This T cell receptor (beta chain) originates from a study of naive and memory T cell subsets. Study findings and constraints: Especially in CD8 cells, naive repertoires contained a few larger clonotypes, possibly CD45RA-re-expressing memory cells. There was no ground truth to check naive and memory subset results.

The CDR3 loop spans 12 amino acids. V was clipped by 3 bases and J by 6 bases, with 9 bases between them. The germline gives CDR1 SQVTM, CDR2 ANQGSEA. With regard to this clonotype: Its matching antigen is unknown.

An equimolar mix of two oligonucleotides served as the beta constant-region primer for TRBC1 and TRBC2. Ligated cDNA was amplified by four rounds of PCR with nested alpha and beta constant-region primers and SP2. Each CDR3 protein gets one entry after TCRdb re-called the UMI-ligation and nested PCR reads with MiXCR. The sample lists about 150,000 distinct CDR3 sequences, roughly 23% seen once, with 0.11% in the top ten. Input material: naive CD4+ T cells from blood. This chain connects TRBV29-1 to TRBJ2-4, with D hard to call. This sequence originates from a human donor in good health. The CDR3 DNA reads TGCAGCGTTGAGTTTGTTGGAAACATTCAGTACTTC. Its translation is CSVEFVGNIQYF.